The entry that follows covers one T cell receptor (beta chain) sequence. One Seattle source followed patients from active infection through their disease course. As originally analysed: Amplification of reference gene primers was used by the study to estimate nucleated cell counts. TCRdb keeps only in-frame clones here, not all; method: immunoSEQ multiplex PCR. From that table come the V and J calls and clone size; the DNA was used to work out D and trimming. This sample has 500,000 to 600,000 clones; around 90% occur once, and the top ten carry 7.8%. J lost 6 bases, V lost 1 base, and 4 bases had no gene match. CDR1 and CDR2 from the germline V gene are GTSNPN and SVGIG (reference sequence). CDR3 size: 13 residues. This entry is derived from a study of blood T cell repertoires in COVID-19. Study information: COVID-19 samples, acute and convalescent, were from the United States, Italy and Spain.

Material: peripheral blood. The TCR was taken from a woman aged 45 to 65 with COVID-19, enrolled during active disease. The V gene is TRBV30, the J gene TRBJ2-3, with 7 bases aligning to TRBD2. The CDR3 nucleotides read TGTGCCTGGAGTGCCGGGGGGAGGGATACGCAGTATTTT. Translated, it gives CAWSAGGRDTQYF.